The next 17 T cell receptor beta chains were all read from a single sample in a study of T cells expressing NK-cell markers. TCRdb reanalyzed the 5' RACE reads, giving one entry per CDR3 protein sequence and no DNA. Its table records about 430,000 distinct CDR3 sequences. Source material: blood T cells: a sorted CD56 or NKG2C T cell subset, CD4+ or CD8+ T cells, or bulk PBMC T cells (not recorded which). Every receptor here comes from a woman aged 45 to 65 in good health.

V usage is TRBV3-1 and J usage is TRBJ2-1; TCRdb picks TRBD2, but there is no DNA to check that call. CDR1 and CDR2 (germline): LGHDT, YNNKEL (reference sequence). The CDR3 contains 17 residues. The CDR3 protein is CASSQDLLAGTEGEQFF.

The chain uses TRBV20-1 and TRBJ1-1; there is no DNA to check the TCRdb D call of TRBD1. The CDR3 contains 11 residues. Germline CDR1 reads DFQATT; CDR2 reads SNEGSKA (reference sequence). The CDR3 protein is CSARVGPLAFF.

V and J are TRBV4-2 and TRBJ2-7; TCRdb selects TRBD2, and the lack of DNA leaves this call unchecked. The CDR3 has 16 amino acids. The germline gives CDR1 LGHNA, CDR2 YNFKEQ. The CDR3 protein is CASSQGLVAGEREQYF.

The V call is TRBV7-9, the J call TRBJ1-1; TCRdb indicates TRBD1, and absent DNA this call remains unverified. Germline V CDR1 and CDR2: SEHNR, FQNEAQ (reference sequence). The CDR3 is 14 amino acids. CDR3 amino acids: CASSFGQAGTEAFF.

The chain couples TRBV6-6 to TRBJ2-5; TCRdb gives TRBD2 as the D gene, but with no DNA this cannot be confirmed. The CDR3 covers 16 residues. Per the germline V gene, CDR1 is MNHNY and CDR2 is SVGAGI (reference sequence). The CDR3 spells CASSYSKFGGGETQYF.

V is TRBV12-3 or TRBV12-4 and J is TRBJ2-4; with no DNA, the TCRdb D assignment of TRBD1 cannot be verified. The CDR3 is 14 residues long. This CDR3 reads CASSPKGVIDIQYF.

This chain connects TRBV10-3 to TRBJ2-7; TCRdb's D gene call, TRBD2, goes unchecked for lack of DNA. Germline V gives CDR1 ENHRY, CDR2 SYGVKD. The CDR3 has 15 amino acids. This CDR3 is CAISVTGTRTNEQYF.

The chain links TRBV20-1 to TRBJ2-7; there is no DNA to check the TCRdb D call of TRBD2. CDR3 length equals 13 residues. Germline CDR1 DFQATT, CDR2 SNEGSKA (reference sequence). The CDR3 loop is CSARGDWRGEQYF.

V usage is TRBV12-3 or TRBV12-4 and J usage is TRBJ1-1. The CDR3 totals 12 residues. The CDR3 region is CASSAWGAEAFF.

This rearrangement joins TRBV27 to TRBJ2-7; TCRdb's assignment of TRBD2 cannot be checked, as there is no DNA. Germline CDR1 MNHEY, CDR2 SMNVEV (reference sequence). The CDR3 loop spans 15 amino acids. CDR3: CASSLHGPSSYEQYF.

The chain uses TRBV6-2 or TRBV6-3 and TRBJ2-7; absent DNA, TCRdb's TRBD2 call cannot be checked. This CDR3 spans 16 amino acids. Germline CDR1 MNHEY, CDR2 SVGEGT. CDR3 amino acids: CASSYNRLAGLSEQYF.

This rearrangement joins TRBV20-1 to TRBJ2-1; TCRdb calls TRBD2, which cannot be checked without DNA. Germline CDR1 is DFQATT and CDR2 is SNEGSKA (reference sequence). The CDR3 sequence is 13 residues long. CDR3 residues: CSATRTRVSEQFF.

The chain links TRBV5-6 to TRBJ2-5. Germline CDR1 reads SGHDT; CDR2 reads YYEEEE. The CDR3 is made up of 14 amino acids. The CDR3 spells CASSTPSWGETQYF.

The chain employs TRBV7-2 and TRBJ2-3. Per germline, CDR1 SGHTA and CDR2 FQGNSA. The CDR3 spans 13 residues. The CDR3 reads CASSLQAADTQYF.

CDR3 sequence: CASSLEHFNYGYTF. The J gene is TRBJ1-2, the V gene TRBV5-1. CDR1 is SGHRS and CDR2 is YFSETQ in the germline V gene. There are 14 residues in the CDR3.

The rearrangement uses TRBV2 and TRBJ1-6. The CDR3 extends over 13 amino acids. The germline V gene has CDR1 SNHLY and CDR2 FYNNEI. The CDR3 region is CASRTDYNSPLHF.

The chain recombines TRBV4-1 with TRBJ2-5; TCRdb lists TRBD1, though no DNA is available to test this call. The CDR3 loop spans 15 amino acids. Germline CDR1 is MGHRA and CDR2 is YSYEKL. The CDR3 sequence is CASSRLGQGKETQYF.